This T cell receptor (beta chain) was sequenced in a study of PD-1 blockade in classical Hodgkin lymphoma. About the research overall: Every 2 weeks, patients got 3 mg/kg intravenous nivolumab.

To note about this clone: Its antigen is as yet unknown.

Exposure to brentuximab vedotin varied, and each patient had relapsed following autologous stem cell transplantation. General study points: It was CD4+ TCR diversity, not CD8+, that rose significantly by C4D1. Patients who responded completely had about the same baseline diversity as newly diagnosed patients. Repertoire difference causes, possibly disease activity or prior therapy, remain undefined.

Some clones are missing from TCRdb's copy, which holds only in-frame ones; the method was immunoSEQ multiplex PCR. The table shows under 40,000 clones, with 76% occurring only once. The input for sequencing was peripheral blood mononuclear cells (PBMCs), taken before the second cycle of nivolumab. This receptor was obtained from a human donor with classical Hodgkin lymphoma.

The DNA for the CDR3 is TGTGCCAGCAGTCCCGGGACAGGGAATAGGAATGAGCAGTTCTTC. Translation gives CASSPGTGNRNEQFF. The chain is built from TRBV27 and TRBJ2-1; 9 nucleotides line up with TRBD1. V was pared by 5 bases and J by 7 bases, with 9 bases of the junction left unmatched. From germline, CDR1 is MNHEY and CDR2 SMNVEV (reference sequence). The CDR3 spans 15 residues.